Below, 25 T cell receptor beta chains from the same sample are listed, as sequenced in a study of T cell responses to AZD1222 COVID-19 vaccine. Sequencing used immunoSEQ multiplex PCR; TCRdb keeps in-frame clones, though not all of them. The sample has about 140,000 clones; roughly 89% are singletons. This sample comprised peripheral blood, obtained 28 days after the second dose of the MenACWY control vaccine. These receptors came from an adult who received the MenACWY meningococcal vaccine as a control.

This clone was detected only a few times. The CDR3 sequence: CASSPRSTEAFF. CDR3 coding DNA: TGTGCCAGCAGCCCTCGGAGCACTGAAGCTTTCTTT. The rearrangement links TRBV5-5 to TRBJ1-1; D is ambiguous. V was cut by 4 bases and J by 4 bases, with 8 bases left in between. This CDR3 is 12 amino acids long. From germline, CDR1 is SGHKS and CDR2 YYEKEE (reference sequence).

The gene calls are TRBV5-6 and TRBJ1-6, with D unresolved. The V gene lost 3 bases and the J gene lost 6 bases, with 7 bases spanning the gap. The CDR3 spans 13 residues. Germline CDR1 SGHDT, CDR2 YYEEEE. CDR3 sequence: CASSYQTNSPLHF. In nucleotides, the CDR3 is TGTGCCAGCAGCTACCAGACTAATTCACCCCTCCACTTT.

The rearrangement uses TRBV5-6 and TRBJ2-4; D gene ambiguous. Germline V CDR1 and CDR2: SGHDT, YYEEEE. The CDR3 is 14 residues long. Trimming took off 5 bases at V and 0 bases at J, with 9 bases between the two ends. This chain's CDR3 is CASSPVVAKNIQYF. CDR3 nucleotides: TGTGCCAGCAGTCCCGTTGTAGCCAAAAACATTCAGTACTTC.

This chain joins TRBV27 and TRBJ2-1, with 10 bases aligning to TRBD2. Unmatched junction bases numbered 12, after V lost 3 bases and J lost 7 bases. CDR1 and CDR2 from the germline V gene are MNHEY and SMNVEV (reference sequence). The CDR3 contains 17 residues. Written as DNA, the CDR3 is TGTGCCAGCAGTTTGAGGGCTAGCGGGGGTCTATTGAATGAGCAGTTCTTC. This gives the protein CASSLRASGGLLNEQFF.

The chain employs TRBV2 and TRBJ1-5; TRBD1 might be the D (5 bases). Germline values: CDR1 SNHLY, CDR2 FYNNEI. With 1 base removed from V and 6 bases from J, the gap between germline ends came to 13 bases. This CDR3 comprises 15 residues. The CDR3 DNA follows: TGTGCCAGCAGTGAAGGGGGGTCGGGAGGTCAGCCCCAGCATTTT. Translating it yields CASSEGGSGGQPQHF.

The rearrangement joins TRBV19 to TRBJ2-7, with 11 bases matching TRBD1. The CDR3 is 13 residues long. The J segment lost 5 bases and the V segment lost 6 bases, leaving 3 bases of the junction unmatched. In germline, CDR1 is LNHDA, CDR2 SQIVND (reference sequence). CDR3 coding DNA: TGTGCCAGTAGACGGACAGGGGGCGACGAGCAGTACTTC. Its protein product is CASRRTGGDEQYF.

The chain uses TRBV4-1 and TRBJ2-1; the match to TRBD2 covers 7 bases. From germline, CDR1 is MGHRA and CDR2 YSYEKL. The CDR3 has 17 residues. The junction had 10 bases not matched to a gene; V was cut back by 1 base and J by 4 bases. The CDR3 sequence is CASSQGGRAGAYNEQFF. The DNA of the CDR3 is TGCGCCAGCAGCCAAGGGGGGAGGGCTGGGGCTTACAATGAGCAGTTCTTC.

DNA of the CDR3: TGTGCCAGCAGTGAAGGCCCAGGGCCCCTTTTCGGGACCATATATTTT. It translates to CASSEGPGPLFGTIYF. The gene calls are TRBV6-1 and TRBJ1-3; D is perhaps TRBD1 (5 bases). Germline loops: CDR1 MNHNS, CDR2 SASEGT. With 1 base removed from V and 10 bases from J, the gap between germline ends came to 20 bases. The CDR3 sequence is 16 residues long.

This rearrangement joins TRBV18 to TRBJ1-4; D remains unclear. The V end lost 2 bases, the J end lost 5 bases, and 6 bases lay between the germline ends. Germline loops: CDR1 KGHSH, CDR2 LQKENI. The CDR3 length is 13 residues. Here the CDR3 reads CASSPGQNEKLFF. The DNA for the CDR3 is TGTGCCAGCTCACCAGGGCAGAATGAAAAACTGTTTTTT.

The chain employs TRBV11-2 and TRBJ2-7; TRBD1 matches 9 bases. Germline V lookup: CDR1 SGHAT, CDR2 FQNNGV. The J segment lost 2 bases and the V segment lost 6 bases, leaving 8 bases of the junction unmatched. The CDR3 is made up of 15 amino acids. The CDR3 spells CASSYRDRATYEQYF. The CDR3, as DNA: TGTGCCAGCAGTTACCGGGACAGGGCAACCTACGAGCAGTACTTC.

The rearrangement uses TRBV11-2 and TRBJ2-7, with 11 positions matching TRBD2. Trimming took 5 bases from V and 2 from J; bases not matched to a gene: 8. The germline V gene has CDR1 SGHAT and CDR2 FQNNGV. The CDR3 has 16 residues. DNA of the CDR3: TGTGCCAGCAGCCGCACCGGGACTAGCGGTACCTACGAGCAGTACTTC. Its translation is CASSRTGTSGTYEQYF.

V and J are TRBV11-3 and TRBJ2-7, with D tentatively TRBD1 (5 bases). CDR1 SGHNT and CDR2 YENEEA come from the germline V gene. This CDR3 is built from 13 residues. The V and J ends lost 5 bases and 0 bases respectively, with 8 bases between them. CDR3 in amino acids: CASSQGTSYEQYF. CDR3 DNA: TGTGCCAGCAGCCAGGGCACCTCCTACGAGCAGTACTTC.

The chain recombines TRBV18 with TRBJ2-7, with 7 bases matching TRBD1. This CDR3 has 14 residues. Germline CDR1 KGHSH, CDR2 LQKENI. Trimming at V came to 5 bases and at J to 3 bases, leaving 7 bases not matched to a gene. CDR3 sequence (DNA): TGTGCCAGCTCAGGTCCGGGACAGAACTACGAGCAGTACTTC. Translated, it gives CASSGPGQNYEQYF.

The chain carries TRBV13 and TRBJ2-1; 8 bases line up with TRBD1. Germline loops: CDR1 PRHDT, CDR2 FYEKMQ (reference sequence). The CDR3 extends over 16 amino acids. The V gene end was trimmed by 5 bases and the J gene end by 8 bases; junction bases not matched to a gene: 14. The CDR3 protein is CASSESTGVFFDEQFF. As DNA, the CDR3 is TGTGCCAGCAGCGAGTCGACAGGGGTTTTTTTCGATGAGCAGTTCTTC.

The chain uses TRBV7-9 and TRBJ2-7, with D possibly called TRBD1 or TRBD2 (5 bases each). Trimming removed 5 bases at V and 0 bases at J, with 11 bases between. Germline V gene lookup returns CDR1 SEHNR and CDR2 FQNEAQ (reference sequence). The CDR3 extends over 14 amino acids. This CDR3 reads CASSPGTNSYEQYF. Written as DNA, the CDR3 is TGTGCCAGCAGCCCCGGGACCAACTCCTACGAGCAGTACTTC.

This clone was recorded a few times. The J gene is TRBJ1-6, the V gene TRBV30, with 7 bases identical to TRBD1. Trimming removed 0 bases from V and 9 bases from J; junction bases left unmatched: 8. CDR3 size: 15 residues. Per germline, CDR1 GTSNPN and CDR2 SVGIG (reference sequence). In nucleotides, the CDR3 is TGTGCCTGGAGTGTCACCAACAGGGGTGGTTCACCCCTCCACTTT. Its protein is CAWSVTNRGGSPLHF. The full variable domain, in which reference TRBV30 and TRBJ1-6 provide the parts outside the CDR3, is SQTIHQWPATLVQPVGSPLSLECTVEGTSNPNLYWYRQAAGRGLQLLFYSVGIGQISSEVPQNLSASRPQDRQFILSSKKLLLSDSGFYLCAWSVTNRGGSPLHFGNGTRLTVT.

This chain links TRBV5-4 with TRBJ1-4; 7 nucleotides align to TRBD1. Germline V CDR1 and CDR2: SGHNT, YYREEE (reference sequence). CDR3 length equals 16 residues. The trim removed 4 bases at V and 0 bases at J, leaving 6 bases unmatched. The CDR3 protein is CASSLRTGATNEKLFF. The CDR3 DNA is TGTGCCAGCAGCCTTCGGACAGGAGCAACTAATGAAAAACTGTTTTTT.

The chain links TRBV6-5 to TRBJ1-5, with D perhaps matching TRBD1 (6 bases). The length of the CDR3 is 14 residues. Germline values: CDR1 MNHEY, CDR2 SVGAGI. V shed 6 bases and J shed 4 bases, with 13 bases lying between them. In DNA, the CDR3 is TGTGCCAGCAGCGTCGAGCAGGGGAATCAGCCCCAGCATTTT. This codes for CASSVEQGNQPQHF.

This sequence joins TRBV19 and TRBJ1-4; TRBD1 aligns across 8 bases. Looked up from germline, CDR1 is LNHDA and CDR2 is SQIVND (reference sequence). V lost 7 bases to trimming and J lost 2 bases; unmatched junction nucleotides: 6. CDR3 length: 15 residues. The CDR3 loop is CASIDRGRTNEKLFF. CDR3 in DNA: TGTGCCAGTATCGACAGGGGTCGGACTAATGAAAAACTGTTTTTT.

The chain links TRBV6-5 to TRBJ2-7; D is ambiguous. V lost 0 bases and J 2 bases, leaving 11 bases between the germline ends. The CDR3 is 15 residues long. Germline lookup yields CDR1 MNHEY and CDR2 SVGAGI. CDR3 residues: CASSYSSTETYEQYF. DNA of the CDR3: TGTGCCAGCAGTTACTCTTCAACTGAAACCTACGAGCAGTACTTC.

The gene calls are TRBV5-5 and TRBJ1-5; D is perhaps TRBD1 (6 bases). Germline CDR1 and CDR2: SGHKS and YYEKEE (reference sequence). CDR3 size: 15 residues. Trimming cost V 4 bases and J 3 bases, with 14 bases left between them. This chain's CDR3 is CASSQDGQINQPQHF. Here the CDR3 DNA reads TGTGCCAGCAGCCAAGACGGACAGATCAATCAGCCCCAGCATTTT. Filled out from reference TRBV5-5 and TRBJ1-5, the complete variable domain reads DAGVTQSPTHLIKTRGQQVTLRCSPISGHKSVSWYQQVLGQGPQFIFQYYEKEERGRGNFPDRFSARQFPNYSSELNVNALLLGDSALYLCASSQDGQINQPQHFGDGTRLSIL.

V usage is TRBV28 and J usage is TRBJ2-4, with a possible D match to TRBD1 (5 bases). CDR1 MDHEN and CDR2 SYDVKM come from the germline V gene. Trimming pared 5 bases from V and 6 bases from J, leaving 17 bases between. The CDR3 runs to 15 residues. The CDR3 loop is CASSALQEIGNIQYF. The CDR3 bases are TGTGCCAGCAGTGCGTTACAGGAGATTGGAAACATTCAGTACTTC. Combining the CDR3 with reference TRBV28 and TRBJ2-4 gives the whole variable domain DVKVTQSSRYLVKRTGEKVFLECVQDMDHENMFWYRQDPGLGLRLIYFSYDVKMKEKGDIPEGYSVSREKKERFSLILESASTNQTSMYLCASSALQEIGNIQYFGAGTRLSVL.

J is TRBJ2-3 and V is TRBV7-2; D is perhaps TRBD2 (5 bases). The V gene's germline CDR1 is SGHTA and CDR2 FQGNSA. Trimming stripped 5 bases from V and 10 bases from J, with 16 bases between. The CDR3 is 13 residues long. In DNA form, the CDR3 reads TGTGCCAGCAGCCCGCCCGGGGAAAGTGCGCAGTATTTT. Protein sequence: CASSPPGESAQYF.

The V and J genes are TRBV9 and TRBJ2-1, with D perhaps TRBD2 (6 bases). The CDR3 runs to 17 residues. CDR1 and CDR2 (germline): SGDLS, YYNGEE. The V end lost 1 base, the J end lost 6 bases, and 20 bases lay between the germline ends. CDR3 protein: CASSVSGPGRGGNEQFF. As DNA, the CDR3 is TGTGCCAGCAGCGTATCGGGGCCGGGAAGGGGAGGCAATGAGCAGTTCTTC.

The CDR3: CASSPDDSNQPQHF. The CDR3 nucleotides read TGTGCCAGCAGTCCAGACGATAGCAATCAGCCCCAGCATTTT. This chain connects TRBV7-2 to TRBJ1-5; D remains ambiguous. CDR1 and CDR2 (germline): SGHTA, FQGNSA. The CDR3 is 14 residues long. Trimming removed 6 bases from V and 0 bases from J, with 9 bases in between.